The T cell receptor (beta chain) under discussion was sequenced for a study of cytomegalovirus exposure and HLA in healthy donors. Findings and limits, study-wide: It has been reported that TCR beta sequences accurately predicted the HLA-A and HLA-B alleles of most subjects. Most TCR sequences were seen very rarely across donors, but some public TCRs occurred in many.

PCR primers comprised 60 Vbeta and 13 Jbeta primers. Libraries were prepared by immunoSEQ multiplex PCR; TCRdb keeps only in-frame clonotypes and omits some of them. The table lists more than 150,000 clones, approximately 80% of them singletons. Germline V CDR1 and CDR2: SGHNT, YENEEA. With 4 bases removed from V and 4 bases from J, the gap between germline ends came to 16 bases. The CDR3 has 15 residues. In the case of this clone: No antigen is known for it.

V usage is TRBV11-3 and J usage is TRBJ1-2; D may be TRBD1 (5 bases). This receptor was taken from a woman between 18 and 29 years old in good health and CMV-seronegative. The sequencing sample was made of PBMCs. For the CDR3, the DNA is TGTGCCAGCAGCTCCACTTTGACAGCAGGCTATGGCTACACCTTC. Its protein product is CASSSTLTAGYGYTF.